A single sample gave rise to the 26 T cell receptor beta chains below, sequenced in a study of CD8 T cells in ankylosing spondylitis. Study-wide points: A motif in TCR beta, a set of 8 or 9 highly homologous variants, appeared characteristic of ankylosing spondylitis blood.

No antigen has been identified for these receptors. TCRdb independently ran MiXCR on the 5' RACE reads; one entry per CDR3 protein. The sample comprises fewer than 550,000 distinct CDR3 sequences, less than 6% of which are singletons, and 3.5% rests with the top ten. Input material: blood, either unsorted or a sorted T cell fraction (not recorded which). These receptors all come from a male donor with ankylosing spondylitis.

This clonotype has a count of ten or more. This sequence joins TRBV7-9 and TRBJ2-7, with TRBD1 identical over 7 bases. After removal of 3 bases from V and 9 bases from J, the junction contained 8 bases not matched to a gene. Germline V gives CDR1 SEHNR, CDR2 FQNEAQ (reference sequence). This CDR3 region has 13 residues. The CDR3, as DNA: TGTGCCAGCAGCTTCCAGACAGGGTCTGGGCAGTACTTC. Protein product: CASSFQTGSGQYF.

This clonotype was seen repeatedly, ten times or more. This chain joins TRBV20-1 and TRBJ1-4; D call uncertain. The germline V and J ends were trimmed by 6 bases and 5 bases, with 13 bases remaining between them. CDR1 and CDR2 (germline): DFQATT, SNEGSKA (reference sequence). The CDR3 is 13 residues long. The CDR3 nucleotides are TGCAGTGCCGCAGAGGGTCCCAATGAAAAACTGTTTTTT. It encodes CSAAEGPNEKLFF.

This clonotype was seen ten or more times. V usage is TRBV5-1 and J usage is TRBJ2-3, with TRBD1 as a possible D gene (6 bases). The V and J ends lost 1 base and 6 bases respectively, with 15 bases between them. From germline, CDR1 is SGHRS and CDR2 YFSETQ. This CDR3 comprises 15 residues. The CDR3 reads CASSLRQVQGDTQYF. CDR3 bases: TGCGCCAGCAGCTTGAGGCAGGTCCAGGGGGATACGCAGTATTTT.

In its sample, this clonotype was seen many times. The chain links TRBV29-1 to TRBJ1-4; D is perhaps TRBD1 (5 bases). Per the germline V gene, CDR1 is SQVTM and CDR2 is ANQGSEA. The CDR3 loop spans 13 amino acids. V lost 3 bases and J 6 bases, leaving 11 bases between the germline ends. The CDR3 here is CSVERGGDEKLFF. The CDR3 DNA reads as TGCAGCGTTGAGAGGGGCGGAGATGAAAAACTGTTTTTT.

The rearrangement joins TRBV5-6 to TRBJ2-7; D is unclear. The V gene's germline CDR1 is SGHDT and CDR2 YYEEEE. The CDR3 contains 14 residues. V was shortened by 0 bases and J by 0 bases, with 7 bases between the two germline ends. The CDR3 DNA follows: TGTGCCAGCAGCTTGGAGCCTTCCTCCTACGAGCAGTACTTC. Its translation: CASSLEPSSYEQYF.

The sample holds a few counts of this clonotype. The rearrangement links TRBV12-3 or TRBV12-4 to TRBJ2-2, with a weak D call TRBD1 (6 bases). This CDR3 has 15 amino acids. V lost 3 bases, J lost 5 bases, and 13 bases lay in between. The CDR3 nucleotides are TGTGCCAGCAGTTTGTTGGGGGCGCTGACCGGGGAGCTGTTTTTT. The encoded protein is CASSLLGALTGELFF.

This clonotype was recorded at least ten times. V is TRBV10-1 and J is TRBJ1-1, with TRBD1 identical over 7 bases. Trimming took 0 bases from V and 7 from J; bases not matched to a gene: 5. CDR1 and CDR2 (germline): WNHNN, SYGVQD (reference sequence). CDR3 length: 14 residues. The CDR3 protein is CASSESGGVNEAFF. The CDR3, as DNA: TGCGCCAGCAGTGAGTCAGGGGGCGTTAATGAAGCTTTCTTT.

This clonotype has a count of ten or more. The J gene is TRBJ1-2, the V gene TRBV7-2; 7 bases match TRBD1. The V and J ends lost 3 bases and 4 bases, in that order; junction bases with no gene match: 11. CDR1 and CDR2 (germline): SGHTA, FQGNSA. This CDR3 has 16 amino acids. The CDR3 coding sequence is TGTGCCAGCAGCTTGCAAAGACTGACAGGGCGCTATGGCTACACCTTC. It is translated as CASSLQRLTGRYGYTF.

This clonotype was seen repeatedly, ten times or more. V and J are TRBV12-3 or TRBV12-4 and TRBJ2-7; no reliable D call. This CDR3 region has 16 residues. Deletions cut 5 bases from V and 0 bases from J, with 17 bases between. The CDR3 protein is CASSPGFGPNSYEQYF. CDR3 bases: TGTGCCAGCAGTCCTGGTTTTGGGCCGAACTCCTACGAGCAGTACTTC.

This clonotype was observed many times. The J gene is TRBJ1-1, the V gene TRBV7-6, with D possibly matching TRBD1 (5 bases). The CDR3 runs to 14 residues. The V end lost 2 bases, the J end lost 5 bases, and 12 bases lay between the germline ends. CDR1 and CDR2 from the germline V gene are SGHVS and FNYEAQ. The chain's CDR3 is CASSLRDSLTEAFF. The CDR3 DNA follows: TGTGCCAGCAGCTTAAGGGACTCCCTGACTGAAGCTTTCTTT.

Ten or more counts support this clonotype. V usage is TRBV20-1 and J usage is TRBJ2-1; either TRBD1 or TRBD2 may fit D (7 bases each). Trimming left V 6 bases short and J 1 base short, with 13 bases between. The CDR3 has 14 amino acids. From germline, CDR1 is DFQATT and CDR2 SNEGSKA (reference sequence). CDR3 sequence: CSASGTASYNEQFF. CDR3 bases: TGCAGTGCGAGCGGGACAGCTTCCTACAATGAGCAGTTCTTC.

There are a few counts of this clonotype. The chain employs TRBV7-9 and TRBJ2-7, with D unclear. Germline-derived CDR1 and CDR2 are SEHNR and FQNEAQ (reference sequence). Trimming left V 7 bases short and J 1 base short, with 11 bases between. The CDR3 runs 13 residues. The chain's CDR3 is CASTRPDSYEQYF. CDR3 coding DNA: TGTGCCAGCACCCGACCTGATTCCTACGAGCAGTACTTC.

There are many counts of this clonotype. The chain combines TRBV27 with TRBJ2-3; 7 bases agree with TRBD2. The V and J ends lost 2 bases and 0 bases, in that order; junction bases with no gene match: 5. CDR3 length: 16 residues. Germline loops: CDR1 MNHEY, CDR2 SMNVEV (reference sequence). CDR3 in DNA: TGTGCCAGCAGTTTACTAGCGGCCTTTAGCACAGATACGCAGTATTTT. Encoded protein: CASSLLAAFSTDTQYF.

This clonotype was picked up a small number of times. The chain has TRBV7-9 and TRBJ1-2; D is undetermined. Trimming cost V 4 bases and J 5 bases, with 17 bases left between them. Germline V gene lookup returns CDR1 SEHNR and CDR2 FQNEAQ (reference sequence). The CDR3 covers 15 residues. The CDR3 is CASSSTAYTPYGYTF. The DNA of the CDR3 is TGTGCCAGCAGCTCAACGGCCTACACTCCTTATGGCTACACCTTC.

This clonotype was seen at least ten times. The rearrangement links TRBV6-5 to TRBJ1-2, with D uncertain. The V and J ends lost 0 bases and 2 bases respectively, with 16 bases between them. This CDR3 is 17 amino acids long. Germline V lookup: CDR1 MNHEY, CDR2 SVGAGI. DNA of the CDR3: TGTGCCAGCAGTTACTCGATGGTTCCGGTCTTGAACTATGGCTACACCTTC. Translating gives CASSYSMVPVLNYGYTF.

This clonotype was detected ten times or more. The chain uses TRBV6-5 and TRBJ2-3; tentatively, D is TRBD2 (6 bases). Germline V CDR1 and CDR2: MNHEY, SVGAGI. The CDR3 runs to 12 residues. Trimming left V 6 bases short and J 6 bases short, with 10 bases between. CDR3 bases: TGTGCCAGCAGGGGGGGATCCGATACGCAGTATTTT. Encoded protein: CASRGGSDTQYF.

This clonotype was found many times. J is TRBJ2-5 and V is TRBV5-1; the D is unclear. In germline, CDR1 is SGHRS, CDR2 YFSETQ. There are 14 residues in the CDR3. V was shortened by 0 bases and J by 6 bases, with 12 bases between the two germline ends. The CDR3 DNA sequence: TGCGCCAGCAGCTTGGATGGCACCTTGAAGACCCAGTACTTC. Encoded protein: CASSLDGTLKTQYF.

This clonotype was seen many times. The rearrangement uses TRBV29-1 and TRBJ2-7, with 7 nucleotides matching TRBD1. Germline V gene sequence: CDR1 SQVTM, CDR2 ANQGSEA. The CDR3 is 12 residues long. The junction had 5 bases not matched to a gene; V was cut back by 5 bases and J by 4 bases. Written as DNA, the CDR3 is TGCAGCGTTAATCAGGGGGAATACGAGCAGTACTTC. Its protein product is CSVNQGEYEQYF.

The CDR3 DNA is TGCGCCAGCAGCCCCCTGGGGGGGTATGAGCAGTTCTTC. It codes for CASSPLGGYEQFF. The V gene is TRBV5-1, the J gene TRBJ2-1, with 7 bases lining up with TRBD2. Unmatched junction bases numbered 6, after V lost 4 bases and J lost 8 bases. The CDR3 contains 13 residues. Per the germline V gene, CDR1 is SGHRS and CDR2 is YFSETQ.

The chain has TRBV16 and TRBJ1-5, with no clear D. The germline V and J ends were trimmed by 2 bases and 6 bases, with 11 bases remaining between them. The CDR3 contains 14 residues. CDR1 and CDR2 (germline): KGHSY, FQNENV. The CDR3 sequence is CASSQRDVGQPQHF. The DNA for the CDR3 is TGTGCCAGCAGCCAAAGGGATGTGGGTCAGCCCCAGCATTTT.

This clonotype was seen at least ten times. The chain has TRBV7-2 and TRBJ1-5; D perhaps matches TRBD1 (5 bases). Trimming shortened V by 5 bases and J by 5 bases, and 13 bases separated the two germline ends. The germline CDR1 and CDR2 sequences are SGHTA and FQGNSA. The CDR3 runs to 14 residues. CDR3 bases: TGTGCCAGCAGCCCGCAGGGAAGGTATCAGCCCCAGCATTTT. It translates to CASSPQGRYQPQHF.

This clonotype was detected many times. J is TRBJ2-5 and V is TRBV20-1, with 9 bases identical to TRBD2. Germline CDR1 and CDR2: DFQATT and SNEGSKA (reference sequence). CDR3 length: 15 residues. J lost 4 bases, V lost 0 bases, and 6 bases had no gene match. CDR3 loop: CSARDRLAGSETQYF. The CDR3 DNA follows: TGCAGTGCTAGAGATCGTCTAGCGGGGTCAGAGACCCAGTACTTC.

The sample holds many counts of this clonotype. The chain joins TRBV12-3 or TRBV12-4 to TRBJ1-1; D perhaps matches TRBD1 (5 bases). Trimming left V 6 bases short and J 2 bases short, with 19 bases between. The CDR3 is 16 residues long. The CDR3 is CASSPFLGGENTEAFF. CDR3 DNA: TGTGCCAGCAGCCCTTTTTTGGGAGGGGAAAACACTGAAGCTTTCTTT.

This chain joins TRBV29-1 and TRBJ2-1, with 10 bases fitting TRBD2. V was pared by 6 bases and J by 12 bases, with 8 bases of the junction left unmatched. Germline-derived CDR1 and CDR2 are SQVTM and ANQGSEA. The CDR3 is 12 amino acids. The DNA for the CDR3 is TGCAGCGTGTCTTTTAGCGGGAGGAGGCAGTTCTTC. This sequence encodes CSVSFSGRRQFF.

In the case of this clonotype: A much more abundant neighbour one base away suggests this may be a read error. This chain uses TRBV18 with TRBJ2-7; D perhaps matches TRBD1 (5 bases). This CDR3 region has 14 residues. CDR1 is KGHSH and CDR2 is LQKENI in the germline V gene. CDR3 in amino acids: CASSPQSGSCEQYF. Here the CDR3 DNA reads TGTGCCAGCTCACCTCAGTCAGGGTCCTGCGAGCAGTACTTC.

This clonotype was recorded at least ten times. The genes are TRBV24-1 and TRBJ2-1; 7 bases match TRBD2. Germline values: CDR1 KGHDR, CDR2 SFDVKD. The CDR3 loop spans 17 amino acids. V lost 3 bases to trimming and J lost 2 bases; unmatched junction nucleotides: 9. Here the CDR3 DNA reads TGTGCCACCAGTGATCGCTCGGGAGGAACCCCCTACAATGAGCAGTTCTTC. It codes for CATSDRSGGTPYNEQFF.